This is a list of T cell receptor beta chains from one sample in a study of shared clonotypes between healthy human individuals. The table came from immunoSEQ multiplex PCR; TCRdb's copy has only in-frame clones and leaves some out. The data show some 790,000 clones, with 55% to 80% seen just once and less than 2% held by the top ten. The sequencing sample was made of memory CD4+ T cells sorted from blood. The receptors stem from a young woman in good health. CDR3s include the opening cysteine and the closing phenylalanine or tryptophan. D genes are given only for firm matches. Size is omitted from some rows. Given values are once, few, many or a class for expanded clones.

V	D	size	J	CDR3	DNA
TRBV14	TRBD2	once	TRBJ2-7	CASSRSGLAGGEQYF	TGTGCCAGCAGCCGATCGGGACTAGCGGGAGGCGAGCAGTACTTC
TRBV11-2	NA	few	TRBJ2-1	CASSPIGRQVGVGYNEQFF	TGTGCCAGCAGCCCTATCGGGCGGCAGGTTGGGGTGGGATACAATGAGCAGTTCTTC
TRBV27	NA	NA	TRBJ2-5	CASGPLGQGMETQYF	TGTGCCAGCGGACCCCTGGGACAAGGGATGGAGACCCAGTACTTC
TRBV28	TRBD1	many	TRBJ1-1	CASSLRQGYTEAFF	TGTGCCAGCAGTTTAAGACAGGGATACACTGAAGCTTTCTTT
TRBV28	NA	NA	TRBJ1-2	CASSLNSYGYTF	TGTGCCAGCAGTTTAAACAGCTATGGCTACACCTTC
TRBV5-1	TRBD2	NA	TRBJ2-1	CASSFGAGVYNEQFF	TGCGCCAGCAGCTTTGGTGCGGGAGTTTACAATGAGCAGTTCTTC
TRBV6-6	NA	NA	TRBJ1-4	CASSVNRGPANEKLFF	TGTGCCAGCAGTGTTAACCGGGGGCCGGCTAATGAAAAACTGTTTTTT
TRBV5-1	TRBD1	NA	TRBJ2-1	CASSTDRGAYNEQFF	TGCGCCAGCAGCACAGACAGGGGCGCCTACAATGAGCAGTTCTTC
TRBV5-1	TRBD2	few	TRBJ2-1	CASSLEASGEQFF	TGCGCCAGCAGCTTGGAGGCTAGCGGTGAGCAGTTCTTC
TRBV5-3	NA	NA	TRBJ2-7	CARINRQLLRDVGPEQYF	TGTGCCAGAATCAATAGACAACTCCTAAGGGACGTGGGGCCCGAGCAGTACTTC
TRBV5-1	NA	NA	TRBJ2-5	CASTNARETQYF	TGCGCCAGCACCAACGCACGGGAGACCCAGTACTTC
TRBV4-1	TRBD1	NA	TRBJ1-1	CASSQTGDRTEAFF	TGCGCCAGCAGCCAAACAGGGGATCGAACTGAAGCTTTCTTT
TRBV28	TRBD2	NA	TRBJ2-7	CASIPNAGGSKLQFNSHSSYEQYF	TGTGCCAGTATACCAAATGCCGGCGGGAGTAAGTTACAATTCAACTCTCATAGCTCCTACGAGCAGTACTTC
TRBV6-6	NA	few	TRBJ1-5	CASSYSMNQPQHF	TGTGCCAGCAGTTACTCGATGAATCAGCCCCAGCATTTT
TRBV5-1	TRBD1	NA	TRBJ1-2	CASSPSGTGGFYGYTF	TGCGCCAGCAGCCCCTCCGGGACAGGGGGCTTCTATGGCTACACCTTC
TRBV4-2	TRBD1	NA	TRBJ1-3	CASSQEVGQGTGNTIYF	TGTGCCAGCAGCCAAGAAGTGGGACAGGGAACTGGAAACACCATATATTTT
TRBV7-9	TRBD2	NA	TRBJ2-5	CASSLGPVAGERETQYF	TGTGCCAGCAGCTTAGGTCCAGTAGCGGGAGAACGAGAGACCCAGTACTTC
TRBV25-1	TRBD1	once	TRBJ2-7	CASSELGQGAYEQYF	TGTGCCAGCAGTGAATTGGGACAGGGAGCCTACGAGCAGTACTTC
TRBV6-1	NA	NA	TRBJ1-5	CASSDRGINQPQHF	TGTGCCAGCAGTGACAGGGGTATCAATCAGCCCCAGCATTTT
TRBV5-5	TRBD1	NA	TRBJ1-4	CASSRDRGGEKLFF	TGTGCCAGCAGCCGGGACAGGGGAGGGGAAAAACTGTTTTTT
TRBV7-2	TRBD1	NA	TRBJ1-1	CASSSYDRGGNEAFF	TGTGCCAGCAGCTCGTATGACAGGGGAGGCAATGAAGCTTTCTTT
TRBV27	NA	NA	TRBJ1-1	CASSLRPGNTEAFF	TGTGCCAGCAGTTTAAGGCCGGGGAACACTGAAGCTTTCTTT
TRBV6-1	NA	NA	TRBJ2-7	CAISGLSRVGRSSYEQYF	TGTGCCATCAGTGGTTTGTCGAGAGTTGGTAGGAGCTCCTACGAGCAGTACTTC
TRBV28	NA	NA	TRBJ2-3	CASRGSRGTDTQYF	TGTGCCAGCAGGGGGAGCCGTGGCACAGATACGCAGTATTTT
TRBV28	NA	NA	TRBJ1-5	CASSPPSYQPQHF	TGTGCCAGCAGTCCTCCCAGTTATCAGCCCCAGCATTTT
TRBV18	NA	NA	TRBJ1-4	CASSRPVATNEKLFF	TGTGCCAGCTCACGACCCGTTGCAACTAATGAAAAACTGTTTTTT
TRBV29-1	NA	few	TRBJ1-4	CSVGSRRNEKLFF	TGCAGCGTTGGGTCCAGGCGCAATGAAAAACTGTTTTTT
TRBV5-1	NA	NA	TRBJ2-3	CASSSMGGQGQDTQYF	TGCGCCAGCAGCTCCATGGGCGGGCAGGGACAAGATACGCAGTATTTT
TRBV27	NA	many	TRBJ1-5	CASSFRDQPQHF	TGTGCCAGCAGTTTCAGGGATCAGCCCCAGCATTTT
TRBV19	TRBD1	few	TRBJ1-2	CASTRGQGAGGYTF	TGTGCCAGTACCAGAGGACAGGGGGCAGGGGGCTACACCTTC
TRBV30	NA	few	TRBJ2-7	CAWGRYYEQYF	TGTGCCTGGGGGAGGTACTACGAGCAGTACTTC
TRBV5-6	TRBD2	once	TRBJ2-7	CASSPTMGGNLYEQYF	TGTGCCAGCAGCCCGACGATGGGGGGGAACTTATACGAGCAGTACTTC
TRBV18	NA	NA	TRBJ2-3	CASSPTRGSTDTQYF	TGTGCCAGCTCACCAACTCGGGGCAGCACAGATACGCAGTATTTT
TRBV19	NA	NA	TRBJ2-5	CASSGERTQYF	TGTGCCAGTAGTGGTGAGCGGACCCAGTACTTC
TRBV25-1	NA	NA	TRBJ1-1	CASNPHGSSTEAFF	TGTGCCAGCAATCCGCACGGCTCGAGCACTGAAGCTTTCTTT
TRBV2	NA	NA	TRBJ2-3	CASSSSTDTQYF	TGTGCCAGCAGTTCTAGCACAGATACGCAGTATTTT